The rows below give T cell receptor beta chains drawn from one sample of a study of blood T cell repertoires in COVID-19. Only in-frame clones appear in the TCRdb table, and some are missing; sequencing was by immunoSEQ multiplex PCR. The table shows 150,000 to 200,000 clones, with around 83% occurring only once. Sequencing was performed on PBMCs or T cells enriched from blood (not recorded which). The source is a woman in her twenties or thirties who had been exposed to COVID-19. The CDR3 runs from the conserved cysteine through the conserved F or W. The order of the fields is CDR3 DNA, CDR3 protein, clone size, V gene, J gene, D gene. The D gene is left open where the match is weak. Expanded clones are given a class, and other clones once, few, many or no size at all.

DNA: TGTGCCAGCGGACAGGAGCTTCCCTACGAGCAGTACTTC
CDR3: CASGQELPYEQYF
size: .
V: TRBV6-5
J: TRBJ2-7
D: TRBD1

DNA: TGCGCCAGCAGCTTGCAGATTCCCACAGATACGCAGTATTTT
CDR3: CASSLQIPTDTQYF
size: .
V: TRBV5-1
J: TRBJ2-3
D: .

DNA: TGTGCCAGCAGCTCGCCGGCAGGTACTGAAAAACTGTTTTTT
CDR3: CASSSPAGTEKLFF
size: .
V: TRBV7-2
J: TRBJ1-4
D: .

DNA: TGTGCCAGCAGCTTAGAGAGAGCGGGTGGCTACACCTTC
CDR3: CASSLERAGGYTF
size: .
V: TRBV11-2
J: TRBJ1-2
D: .

DNA: TGTGCCAGCAGCGTACGCGGGGGCGACACAGATACGCAGTATTTT
CDR3: CASSVRGGDTDTQYF
size: .
V: TRBV9
J: TRBJ2-3
D: .

DNA: TGTGCCAGCAGCGTCGGGACAGACCATAATCAGCCCCAGCATTTT
CDR3: CASSVGTDHNQPQHF
size: .
V: TRBV7-2
J: TRBJ1-5
D: TRBD1

DNA: TGTGCCAGCAGCTTACTAGCGGACACCGGGGAGCTGTTTTTT
CDR3: CASSLLADTGELFF
size: once
V: TRBV7-2
J: TRBJ2-2
D: TRBD2

DNA: TGTGCCAGCAGCTTAGCCTTTATTCGGGGGGGAGAAAACACTGAAGCTTTCTTT
CDR3: CASSLAFIRGGENTEAFF
size: .
V: TRBV11-2
J: TRBJ1-1
D: .

DNA: TGCAGCGTTGAAGATCTTCGGGACAAGTGTTCACCCCTCCACTTT
CDR3: CSVEDLRDKCSPLHF
size: .
V: TRBV29-1
J: TRBJ1-6
D: .

DNA: TGTGCCAGTAGGCCCCTGGGGGGAGATGGCTACACCTTC
CDR3: CASRPLGGDGYTF
size: .
V: TRBV19
J: TRBJ1-2
D: .

DNA: TGTGCCAGCAGCTTAGCAGGGGGAGGGGGCTACACCTTC
CDR3: CASSLAGGGGYTF
size: .
V: TRBV7-2
J: TRBJ1-2
D: .

DNA: TGTGCCACCAGCAGAGAGGGAGGGACACTCTATGGCTACACCTTC
CDR3: CATSREGGTLYGYTF
size: .
V: TRBV15
J: TRBJ1-2
D: .

DNA: TGTGCCAGCAGTGAAACAGACTACGAGCAGTACTTC
CDR3: CASSETDYEQYF
size: few
V: TRBV6-1
J: TRBJ2-7
D: .

DNA: TGTGCCAGCAGCCGTGACTGGGGGGAAGAGACCCAGTACTTC
CDR3: CASSRDWGEETQYF
size: .
V: TRBV7-2
J: TRBJ2-5
D: .

DNA: TGTGCCAGTAGTAGCCCCCCGGACGTACGGGGAGCAACTAATGAAAAACTGTTTTTT
CDR3: CASSSPPDVRGATNEKLFF
size: .
V: TRBV19
J: TRBJ1-4
D: .

DNA: TGTGCCAGCAGCTTTGGATGGATAGCGGGGGTCACAGATACGCAGTATTTT
CDR3: CASSFGWIAGVTDTQYF
size: .
V: TRBV7-2
J: TRBJ2-3
D: TRBD2

DNA: TGTGCCAGCAGCTTGGAAATATCCGGGGAGCTGTTTTTT
CDR3: CASSLEISGELFF
size: .
V: TRBV5-5
J: TRBJ2-2
D: .

DNA: TGTGCCAGCAGGTCTATAGCGGGGGAACTTCAAGATACGCAGTATTTT
CDR3: CASRSIAGELQDTQYF
size: .
V: TRBV27
J: TRBJ2-3
D: TRBD2

DNA: TGCGCCAGCAGCGCAGGGGACAGGGGCACCGGGGAGCTGTTTTTT
CDR3: CASSAGDRGTGELFF
size: few
V: TRBV5-1
J: TRBJ2-2
D: TRBD1

DNA: TGCGCCAGCAGCCCCGCAGGGGGGCCTAATTCACCCCTCCACTTT
CDR3: CASSPAGGPNSPLHF
size: .
V: TRBV5-1
J: TRBJ1-6
D: TRBD1

DNA: TGTGCCAGCAGCCTCAGCGGGGCTAGCACAGATACGCAGTATTTT
CDR3: CASSLSGASTDTQYF
size: once
V: TRBV2
J: TRBJ2-3
D: TRBD2

DNA: TGTGCCATCAGTGAGTCAGGCAGGGGATTTAACAATGAGCAGTTCTTC
CDR3: CAISESGRGFNNEQFF
size: .
V: TRBV10-3
J: TRBJ2-1
D: .

DNA: TGTGCCAGCAGCGGAACCCTAGCCTCCGGGGAGCTGTTTTTT
CDR3: CASSGTLASGELFF
size: .
V: TRBV7-2
J: TRBJ2-2
D: .

DNA: TGTGCCAGCAGCCCGCTAGCGGCCGCGACAGATACGCAGTATTTT
CDR3: CASSPLAAATDTQYF
size: .
V: TRBV7-9
J: TRBJ2-3
D: TRBD2

DNA: TGCGCCAGCGCCTCAAGCAGACAGGGGTTAGAATATGGCTACACCTTC
CDR3: CASASSRQGLEYGYTF
size: .
V: TRBV5-1
J: TRBJ1-2
D: TRBD1

DNA: TGTGCCAGCAGCCCCAGTACAGGGACCAACGAGCAGTACTTC
CDR3: CASSPSTGTNEQYF
size: .
V: TRBV11-2
J: TRBJ2-7
D: .

DNA: TGTGCCGCGTTCGTAGCCCGGCCGGGACAGCGACGAGGCTACACCTTC
CDR3: CAAFVARPGQRRGYTF
size: .
V: TRBV11-2
J: TRBJ1-2
D: TRBD1

DNA: TGTGCCAGCAGCGAAGGGACAGGGAAAAGGTTCTTC
CDR3: CASSEGTGKRFF
size: .
V: TRBV6-1
J: TRBJ2-1
D: TRBD1

DNA: TGTGCCAGCAGCTTGGCCCGGTTGAGGGACACTGAAGCTTTCTTT
CDR3: CASSLARLRDTEAFF
size: .
V: TRBV5-6
J: TRBJ1-1
D: .

DNA: TGTGCCAGCAGCTTGGCCCCGGCGGGTGAAAAACTGTTTTTT
CDR3: CASSLAPAGEKLFF
size: .
V: TRBV5-5
J: TRBJ1-4
D: .

DNA: TGTGCCAGCATAGTTCTGGCCGGGGAGGGAAAAGCTTTCTTT
CDR3: CASIVLAGEGKAFF
size: .
V: TRBV6-5
J: TRBJ1-1
D: .

DNA: TGTGCCAGTAGTATATCTAGCGGGGGGGCAGACACCGGGGAGCTGTTTTTT
CDR3: CASSISSGGADTGELFF
size: once
V: TRBV19
J: TRBJ2-2
D: TRBD2

DNA: TGTGCCAGCAGCGGAGGAACAGGGGGGGAGTTTGGCTACACCTTC
CDR3: CASSGGTGGEFGYTF
size: .
V: TRBV5-4
J: TRBJ1-2
D: TRBD1

DNA: TGTGCCAGTAGTCCGGGGGTTGGGGAGACCCAGTACTTC
CDR3: CASSPGVGETQYF
size: .
V: TRBV19
J: TRBJ2-5
D: .

DNA: TGTGCCAGTAGTATGGGGACAGGATTTTCACCCCTCCACTTT
CDR3: CASSMGTGFSPLHF
size: .
V: TRBV19
J: TRBJ1-6
D: TRBD1

DNA: TGTGCCAGCAGTTTAGCGGGGGGGCGATTTAACGAGCAGTACTTC
CDR3: CASSLAGGRFNEQYF
size: once
V: TRBV27
J: TRBJ2-7
D: TRBD2

DNA: TGCGCCAGCAGCCAAGGGACAGGGATGAACTATGGCTACACCTTC
CDR3: CASSQGTGMNYGYTF
size: .
V: TRBV4-1
J: TRBJ1-2
D: TRBD1